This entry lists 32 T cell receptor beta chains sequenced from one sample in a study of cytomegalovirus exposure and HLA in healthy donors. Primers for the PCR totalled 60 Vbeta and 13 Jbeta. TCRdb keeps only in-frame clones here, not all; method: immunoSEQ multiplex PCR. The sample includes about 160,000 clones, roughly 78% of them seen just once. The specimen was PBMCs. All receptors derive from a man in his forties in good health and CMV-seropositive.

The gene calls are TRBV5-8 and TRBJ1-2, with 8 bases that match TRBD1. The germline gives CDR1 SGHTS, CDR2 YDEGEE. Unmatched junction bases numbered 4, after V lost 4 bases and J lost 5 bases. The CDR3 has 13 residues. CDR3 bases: TGTGCCAGCAGCGCTCGACAGGGGTATGGCTACACCTTC. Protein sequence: CASSARQGYGYTF. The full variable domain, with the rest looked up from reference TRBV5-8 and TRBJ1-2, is EAGVTQSPTHLIKTRGQQATLRCSPISGHTSVYWYQQALGLGLQFLLWYDEGEERNRGNFPPRFSGRQFPNYSSELNVNALELEDSALYLCASSARQGYGYTFGSGTRLTVV.

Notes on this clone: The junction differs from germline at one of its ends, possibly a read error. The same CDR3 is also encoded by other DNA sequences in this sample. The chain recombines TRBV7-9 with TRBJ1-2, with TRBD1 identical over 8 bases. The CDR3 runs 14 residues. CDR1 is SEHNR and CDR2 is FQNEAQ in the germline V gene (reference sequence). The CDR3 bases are TGCGCCAGCAGCTCAGGGACAGGATTCTATGGCTACACCTTC. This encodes CASSSGTGFYGYTF.

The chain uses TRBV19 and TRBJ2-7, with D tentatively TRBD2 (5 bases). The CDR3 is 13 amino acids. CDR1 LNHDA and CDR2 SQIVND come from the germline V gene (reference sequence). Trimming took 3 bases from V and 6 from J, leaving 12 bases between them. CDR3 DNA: TGTGCCAGTAGTATCCAGCGAGGGTCCGAGCAGTACTTC. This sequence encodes CASSIQRGSEQYF.

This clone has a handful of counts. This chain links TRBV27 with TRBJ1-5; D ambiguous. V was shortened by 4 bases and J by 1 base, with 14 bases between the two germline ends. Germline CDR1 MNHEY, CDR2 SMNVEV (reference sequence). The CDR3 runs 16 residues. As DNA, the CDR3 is TGTGCCAGCAGTTACTTGATGGCGGGGAGCAATCAGCCCCAGCATTTT. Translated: CASSYLMAGSNQPQHF.

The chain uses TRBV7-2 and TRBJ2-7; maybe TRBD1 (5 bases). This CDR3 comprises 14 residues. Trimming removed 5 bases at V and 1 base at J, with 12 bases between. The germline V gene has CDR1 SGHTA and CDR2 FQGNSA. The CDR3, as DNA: TGTGCCAGCAGCATATCCAGGGCGTCCTACGAGCAGTACTTC. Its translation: CASSISRASYEQYF.

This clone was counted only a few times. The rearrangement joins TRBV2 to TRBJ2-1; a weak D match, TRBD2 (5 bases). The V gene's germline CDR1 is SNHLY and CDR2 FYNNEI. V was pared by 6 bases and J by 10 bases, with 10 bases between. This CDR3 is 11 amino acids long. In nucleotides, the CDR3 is TGTGCCAGCAGAGGGAGTCGAGAGCAGTTCTTC. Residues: CASRGSREQFF.

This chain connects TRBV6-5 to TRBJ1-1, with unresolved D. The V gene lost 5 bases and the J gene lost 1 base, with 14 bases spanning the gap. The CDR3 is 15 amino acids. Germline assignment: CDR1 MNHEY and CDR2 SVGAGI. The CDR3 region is CASSHPLTKNTEAFF. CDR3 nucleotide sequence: TGTGCCAGCAGTCACCCCTTGACAAAGAACACTGAAGCTTTCTTT.

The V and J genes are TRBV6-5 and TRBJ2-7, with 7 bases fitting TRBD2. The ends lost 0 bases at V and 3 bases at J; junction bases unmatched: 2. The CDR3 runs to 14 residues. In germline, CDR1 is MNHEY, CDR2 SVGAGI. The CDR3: CASSYSGGGYEQYF. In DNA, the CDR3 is TGTGCCAGCAGTTACTCAGGCGGGGGCTACGAGCAGTACTTC.

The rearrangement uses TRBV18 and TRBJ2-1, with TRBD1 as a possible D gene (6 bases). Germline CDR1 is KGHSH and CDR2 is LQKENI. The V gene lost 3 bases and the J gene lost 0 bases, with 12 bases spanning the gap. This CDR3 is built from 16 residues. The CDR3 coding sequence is TGTGCCAGCTCACCTACACAGGGAATCTCCTACAATGAGCAGTTCTTC. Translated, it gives CASSPTQGISYNEQFF. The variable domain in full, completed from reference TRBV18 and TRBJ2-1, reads NAGVMQNPRHLVRRRGQEARLRCSPMKGHSHVYWYRQLPEEGLKFMVYLQKENIIDESGMPKERFSAEFPKEGPSILRIQQVVRGDSAAYFCASSPTQGISYNEQFFGPGTRLTVL.

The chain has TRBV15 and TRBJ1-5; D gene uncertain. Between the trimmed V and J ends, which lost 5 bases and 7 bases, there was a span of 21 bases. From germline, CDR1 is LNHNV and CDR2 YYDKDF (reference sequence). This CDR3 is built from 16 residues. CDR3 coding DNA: TGTGCCACCAGCTCGAGAGGGAGCAGAGGACGACAGCCCCAGCATTTT. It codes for CATSSRGSRGRQPQHF.

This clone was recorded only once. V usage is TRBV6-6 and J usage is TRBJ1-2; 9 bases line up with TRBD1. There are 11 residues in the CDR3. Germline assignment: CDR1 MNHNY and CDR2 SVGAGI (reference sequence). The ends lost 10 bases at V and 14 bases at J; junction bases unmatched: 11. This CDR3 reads CATQGQGSCTF. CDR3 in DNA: TGTGCCACCCAGGGACAGGGTTCGTGTACCTTC.

This CDR3 reads CASSISGSTANSPLHF. The CDR3, as DNA: TGTGCCAGTAGTATAAGTGGCTCGACAGCTAATTCACCCCTCCACTTT. This sequence joins TRBV19 and TRBJ1-6, with D possibly being TRBD1 (5 bases). The CDR3 loop spans 16 amino acids. Germline CDR1 LNHDA, CDR2 SQIVND (reference sequence). Trimming cost V 2 bases and J 6 bases, with 14 bases left between them.

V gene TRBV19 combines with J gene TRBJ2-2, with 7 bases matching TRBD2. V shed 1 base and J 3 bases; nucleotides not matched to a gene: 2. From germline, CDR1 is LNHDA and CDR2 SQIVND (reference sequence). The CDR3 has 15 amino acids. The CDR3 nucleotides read TGTGCCAGTAGTATAGCGGGGAGGGACACCGGGGAGCTGTTTTTT. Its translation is CASSIAGRDTGELFF. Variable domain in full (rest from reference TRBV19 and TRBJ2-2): DGGITQSPKYLFRKEGQNVTLSCEQNLNHDAMYWYRQDPGQGLRLIYYSQIVNDFQKGDIAEGYSVSREKKESFPLTVTSAQKNPTAFYLCASSIAGRDTGELFFGEGSRLTVL.

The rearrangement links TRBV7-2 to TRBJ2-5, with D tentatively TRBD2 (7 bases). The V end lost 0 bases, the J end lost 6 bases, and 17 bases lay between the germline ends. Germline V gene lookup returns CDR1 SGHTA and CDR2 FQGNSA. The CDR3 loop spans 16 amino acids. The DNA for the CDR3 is TGTGCCAGCAGCTTAGCGGGAGGGGGGGCCTGGAAGACCCAGTACTTC. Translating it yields CASSLAGGGAWKTQYF.

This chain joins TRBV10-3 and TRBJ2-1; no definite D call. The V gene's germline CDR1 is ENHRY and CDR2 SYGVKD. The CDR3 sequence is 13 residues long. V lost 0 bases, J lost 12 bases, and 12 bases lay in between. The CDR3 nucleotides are TGTGCCATCAGTGAGTCGCTGGCCCCTCTGCAGTTCTTC. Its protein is CAISESLAPLQFF.

The chain's CDR3 is CASRRRGQQNSPLHF. CDR3 nucleotide sequence: TGTGCCAGTAGAAGGCGGGGACAGCAAAATTCACCCCTCCACTTT. The V and J genes are TRBV19 and TRBJ1-6; TRBD1 matches at 7 bases. V was clipped by 6 bases and J by 7 bases; unmatched bases: 9. The CDR3 totals 15 residues. Germline loops: CDR1 LNHDA, CDR2 SQIVND (reference sequence).

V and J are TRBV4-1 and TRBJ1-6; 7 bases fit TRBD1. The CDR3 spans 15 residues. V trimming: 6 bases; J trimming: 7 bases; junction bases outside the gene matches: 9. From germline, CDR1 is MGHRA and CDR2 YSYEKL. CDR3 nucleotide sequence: TGCGCCAGCAGGACGGAGGGACAGCAAAATTCACCCCTCCACTTT. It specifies CASRTEGQQNSPLHF.

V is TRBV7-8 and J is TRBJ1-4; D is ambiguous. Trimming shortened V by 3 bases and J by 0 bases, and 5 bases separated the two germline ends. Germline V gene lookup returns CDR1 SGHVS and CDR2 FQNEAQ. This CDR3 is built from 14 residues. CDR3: CASSFQATNEKLFF. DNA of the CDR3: TGTGCCAGCAGCTTCCAGGCAACTAATGAAAAACTGTTTTTT.

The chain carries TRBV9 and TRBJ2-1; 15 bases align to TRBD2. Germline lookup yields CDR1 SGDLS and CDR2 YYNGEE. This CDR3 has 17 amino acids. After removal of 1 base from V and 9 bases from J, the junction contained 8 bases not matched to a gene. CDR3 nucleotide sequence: TGTGCCAGCAGCGTATCCGGGACTAGCGGGGGGCCGGGTGAGCAGTTCTTC. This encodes CASSVSGTSGGPGEQFF.

The CDR3 sequence: CASRPGGGGYGYTF. The CDR3 DNA follows: TGTGCCAGCAGACCAGGGGGCGGAGGCTATGGCTACACCTTC. J is TRBJ1-2 and V is TRBV5-4; 8 nucleotides agree with TRBD1. Germline CDR1 SGHNT, CDR2 YYREEE (reference sequence). The V gene end was trimmed by 5 bases and the J gene end by 4 bases; junction bases not matched to a gene: 7. CDR3 size: 14 residues.

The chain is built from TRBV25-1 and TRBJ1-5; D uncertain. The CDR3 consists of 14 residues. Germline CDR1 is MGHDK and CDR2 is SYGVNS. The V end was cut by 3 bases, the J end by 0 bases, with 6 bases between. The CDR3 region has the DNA TGTGCCAGCAGTGACGAGGTTAGCAATCAGCCCCAGCATTTT. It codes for CASSDEVSNQPQHF.

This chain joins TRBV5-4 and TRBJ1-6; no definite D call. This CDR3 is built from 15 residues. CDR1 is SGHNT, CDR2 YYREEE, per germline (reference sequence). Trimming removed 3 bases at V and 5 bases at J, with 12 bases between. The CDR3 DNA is TGTGCCAGCAGCTCCGGCGGACTGGATAATTCACCCCTCCACTTT. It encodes CASSSGGLDNSPLHF.

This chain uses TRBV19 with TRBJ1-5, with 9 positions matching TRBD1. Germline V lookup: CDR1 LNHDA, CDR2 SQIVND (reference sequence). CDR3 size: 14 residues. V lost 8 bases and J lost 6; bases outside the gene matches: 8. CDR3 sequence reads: CASSKDRGSQPQHF. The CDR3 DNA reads TGTGCCAGTTCAAAGGACAGGGGCAGTCAGCCCCAGCATTTT.

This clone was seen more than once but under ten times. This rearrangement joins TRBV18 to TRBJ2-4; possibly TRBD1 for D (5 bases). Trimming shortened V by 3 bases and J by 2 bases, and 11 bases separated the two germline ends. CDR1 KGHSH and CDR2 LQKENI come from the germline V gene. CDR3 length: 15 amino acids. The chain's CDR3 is CASSPPSGTKNIQYF. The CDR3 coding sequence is TGTGCCAGCTCACCCCCCTCAGGGACCAAAAACATTCAGTACTTC. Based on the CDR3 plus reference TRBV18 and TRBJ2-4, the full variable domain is NAGVMQNPRHLVRRRGQEARLRCSPMKGHSHVYWYRQLPEEGLKFMVYLQKENIIDESGMPKERFSAEFPKEGPSILRIQQVVRGDSAAYFCASSPPSGTKNIQYFGAGTRLSVL.

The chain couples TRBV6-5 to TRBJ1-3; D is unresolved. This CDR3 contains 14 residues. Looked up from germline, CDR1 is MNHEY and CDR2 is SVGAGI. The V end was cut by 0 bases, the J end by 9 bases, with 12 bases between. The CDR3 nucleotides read TGTGCCAGCAGTTACTCCCGGGGATCGGGCACCATATATTTT. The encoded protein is CASSYSRGSGTIYF.

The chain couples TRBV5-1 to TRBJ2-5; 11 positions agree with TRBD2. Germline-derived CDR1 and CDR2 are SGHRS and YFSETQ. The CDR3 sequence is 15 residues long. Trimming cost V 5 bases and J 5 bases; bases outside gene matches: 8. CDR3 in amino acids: CASRPGLAGEETQYF. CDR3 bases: TGCGCCAGCAGACCAGGACTAGCGGGTGAGGAGACCCAGTACTTC.

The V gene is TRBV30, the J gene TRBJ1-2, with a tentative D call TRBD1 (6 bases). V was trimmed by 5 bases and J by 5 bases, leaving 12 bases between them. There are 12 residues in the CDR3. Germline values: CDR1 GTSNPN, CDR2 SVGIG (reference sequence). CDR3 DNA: TGTGCCTGGGCCGGGACAACTTATGGCTACACCTTC. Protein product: CAWAGTTYGYTF.

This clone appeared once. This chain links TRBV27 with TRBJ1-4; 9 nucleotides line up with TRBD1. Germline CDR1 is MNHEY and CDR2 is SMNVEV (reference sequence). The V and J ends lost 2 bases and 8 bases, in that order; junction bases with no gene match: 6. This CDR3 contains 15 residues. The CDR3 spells CASSLKQGAGEKLFF. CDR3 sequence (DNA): TGTGCCAGCAGTTTAAAACAGGGGGCGGGAGAAAAACTGTTTTTT.

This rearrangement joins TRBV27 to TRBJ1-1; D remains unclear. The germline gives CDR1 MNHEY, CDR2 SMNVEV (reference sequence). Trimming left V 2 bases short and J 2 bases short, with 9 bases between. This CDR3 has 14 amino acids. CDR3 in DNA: TGTGCCAGCAGTTTACCCGGGAGAAACACTGAAGCTTTCTTT. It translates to CASSLPGRNTEAFF.

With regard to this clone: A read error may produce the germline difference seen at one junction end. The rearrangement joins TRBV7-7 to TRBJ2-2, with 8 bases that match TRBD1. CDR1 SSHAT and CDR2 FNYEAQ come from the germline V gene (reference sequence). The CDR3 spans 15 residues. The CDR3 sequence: CASSSGQVGTGELFF. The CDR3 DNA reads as TGTGCTAGCAGCTCGGGACAGGTGGGCACCGGGGAGCTGTTTTTT.

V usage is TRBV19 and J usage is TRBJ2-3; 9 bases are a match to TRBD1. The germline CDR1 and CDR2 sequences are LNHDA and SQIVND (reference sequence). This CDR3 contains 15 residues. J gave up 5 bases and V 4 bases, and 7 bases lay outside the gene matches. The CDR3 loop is CASSTPPGQGDTQYF. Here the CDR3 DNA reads TGTGCCAGTAGTACCCCTCCGGGACAGGGAGATACGCAGTATTTT.

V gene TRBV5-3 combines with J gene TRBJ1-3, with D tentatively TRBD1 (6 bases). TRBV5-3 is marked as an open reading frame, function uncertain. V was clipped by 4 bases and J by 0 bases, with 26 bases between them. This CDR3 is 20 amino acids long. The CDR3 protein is CARSPWRGGSPSNSGNTIYF. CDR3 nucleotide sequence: TGTGCCAGAAGCCCCTGGAGGGGGGGGTCCCCCTCCAACTCTGGAAACACCATATATTTT.